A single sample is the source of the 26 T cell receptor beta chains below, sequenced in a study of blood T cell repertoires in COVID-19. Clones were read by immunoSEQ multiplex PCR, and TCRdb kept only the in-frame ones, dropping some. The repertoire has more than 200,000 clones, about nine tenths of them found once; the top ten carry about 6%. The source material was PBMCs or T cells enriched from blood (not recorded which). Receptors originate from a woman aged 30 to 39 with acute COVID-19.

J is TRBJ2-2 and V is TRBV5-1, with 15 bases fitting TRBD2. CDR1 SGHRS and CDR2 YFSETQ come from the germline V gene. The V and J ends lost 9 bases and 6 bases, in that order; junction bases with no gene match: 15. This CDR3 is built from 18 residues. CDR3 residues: CATTGTAGTSGGPGELFF. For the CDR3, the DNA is TGCGCCACAACCGGGACGGCGGGGACTAGCGGGGGGCCCGGGGAGCTGTTTTTT.

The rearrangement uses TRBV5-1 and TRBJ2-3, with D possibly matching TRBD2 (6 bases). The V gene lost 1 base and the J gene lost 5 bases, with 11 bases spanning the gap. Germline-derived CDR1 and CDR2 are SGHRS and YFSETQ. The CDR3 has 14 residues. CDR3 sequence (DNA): TGCGCCAGCAGCTTGTTAGCGGATAAAGATACGCAGTATTTT. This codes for CASSLLADKDTQYF. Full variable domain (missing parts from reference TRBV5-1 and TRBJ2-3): KAGVTQTPRYLIKTRGQQVTLSCSPISGHRSVSWYQQTPGQGLQFLFEYFSETQRNKGNFPGRFSGRQFSNSRSEMNVSTLELGDSALYLCASSLLADKDTQYFGPGTRLTVL.

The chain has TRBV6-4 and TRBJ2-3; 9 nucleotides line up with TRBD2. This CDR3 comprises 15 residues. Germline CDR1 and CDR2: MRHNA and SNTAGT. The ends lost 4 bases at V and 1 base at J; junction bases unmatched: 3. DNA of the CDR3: TGTGCCAGCAGTGGGTCTAGCGGGGGCACAGATACGCAGTATTTT. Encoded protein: CASSGSSGGTDTQYF.

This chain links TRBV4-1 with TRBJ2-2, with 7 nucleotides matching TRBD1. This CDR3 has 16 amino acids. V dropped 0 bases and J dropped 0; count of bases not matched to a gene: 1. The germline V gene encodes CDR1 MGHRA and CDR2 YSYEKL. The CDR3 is CASSQDGTANTGELFF. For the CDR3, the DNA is TGCGCCAGCAGCCAAGATGGGACAGCGAACACCGGGGAGCTGTTTTTT.

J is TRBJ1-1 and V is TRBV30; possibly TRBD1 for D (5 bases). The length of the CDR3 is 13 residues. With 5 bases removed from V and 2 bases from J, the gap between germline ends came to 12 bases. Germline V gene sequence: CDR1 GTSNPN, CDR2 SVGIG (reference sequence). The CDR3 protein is CAWGGRLNTEAFF. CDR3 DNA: TGTGCCTGGGGGGGGAGATTAAACACTGAAGCTTTCTTT.

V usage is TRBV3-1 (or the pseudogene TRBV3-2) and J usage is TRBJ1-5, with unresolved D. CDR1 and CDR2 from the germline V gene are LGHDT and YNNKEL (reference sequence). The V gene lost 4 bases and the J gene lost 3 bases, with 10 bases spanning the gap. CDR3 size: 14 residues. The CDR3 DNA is TGTGCCAGCAGCCCTCGACGGGACAATCAGCCCCAGCATTTT. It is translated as CASSPRRDNQPQHF.

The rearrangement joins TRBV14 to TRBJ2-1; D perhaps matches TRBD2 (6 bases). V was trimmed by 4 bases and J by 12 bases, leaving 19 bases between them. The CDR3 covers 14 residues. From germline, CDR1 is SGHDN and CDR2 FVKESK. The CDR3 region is CASSPELAALGQFF. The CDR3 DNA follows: TGTGCCAGCAGCCCAGAATTAGCGGCACTCGGGCAGTTCTTC.

CDR3 residues: CASCPGGTGELFF. As DNA, the CDR3 is TGTGCCAGCTGTCCAGGGGGCACCGGGGAGCTGTTTTTT. This chain joins TRBV25-1 and TRBJ2-2; 7 bases match TRBD1. The V gene end was trimmed by 8 bases and the J gene end by 4 bases; junction bases not matched to a gene: 4. This CDR3 has 13 amino acids. Germline V CDR1 and CDR2: MGHDK, SYGVNS.

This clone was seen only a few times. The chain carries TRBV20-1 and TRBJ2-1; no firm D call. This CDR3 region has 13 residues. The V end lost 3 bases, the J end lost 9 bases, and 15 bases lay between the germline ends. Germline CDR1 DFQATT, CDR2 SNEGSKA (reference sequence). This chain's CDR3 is CSASAPSFGEQFF. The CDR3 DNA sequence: TGCAGTGCTAGTGCCCCTAGTTTCGGTGAGCAGTTCTTC.

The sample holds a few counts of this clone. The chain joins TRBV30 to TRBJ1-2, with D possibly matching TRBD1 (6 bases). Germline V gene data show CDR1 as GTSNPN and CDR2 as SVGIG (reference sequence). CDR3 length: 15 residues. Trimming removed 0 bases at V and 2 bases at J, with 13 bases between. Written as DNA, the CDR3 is TGTGCCTGGAGTGTAATGGGGGCAGGGAACTATGGCTACACCTTC. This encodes CAWSVMGAGNYGYTF.

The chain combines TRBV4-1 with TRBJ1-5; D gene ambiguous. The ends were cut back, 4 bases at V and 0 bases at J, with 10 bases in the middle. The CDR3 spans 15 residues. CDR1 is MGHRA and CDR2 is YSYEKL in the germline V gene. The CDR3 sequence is CASSLGGNSNQPQHF. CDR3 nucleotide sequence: TGCGCCAGCAGCCTTGGCGGGAATAGCAATCAGCCCCAGCATTTT.

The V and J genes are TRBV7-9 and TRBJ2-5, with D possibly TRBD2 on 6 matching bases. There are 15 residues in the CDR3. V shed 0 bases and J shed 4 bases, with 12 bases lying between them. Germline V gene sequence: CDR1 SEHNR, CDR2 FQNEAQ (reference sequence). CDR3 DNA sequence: TGTGCCAGCAGCTTAGCGGAGGGTACCAGAGAGACCCAGTACTTC. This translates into CASSLAEGTRETQYF. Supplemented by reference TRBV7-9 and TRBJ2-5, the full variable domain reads DTGVSQNPRHKITKRGQNVTFRCDPISEHNRLYWYRQTLGQGPEFLTYFQNEAQLEKSRLLSDRFSAERPKGSFSTLEIQRTEQGDSAMYLCASSLAEGTRETQYFGPGTRLLVL.

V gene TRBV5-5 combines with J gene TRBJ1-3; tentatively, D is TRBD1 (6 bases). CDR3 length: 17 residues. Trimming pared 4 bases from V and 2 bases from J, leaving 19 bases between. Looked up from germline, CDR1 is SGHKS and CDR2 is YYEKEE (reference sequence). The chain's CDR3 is CASSALPPDRAGNTIYF. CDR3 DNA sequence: TGTGCCAGCAGCGCGTTGCCCCCGGACAGAGCTGGAAACACCATATATTTT.

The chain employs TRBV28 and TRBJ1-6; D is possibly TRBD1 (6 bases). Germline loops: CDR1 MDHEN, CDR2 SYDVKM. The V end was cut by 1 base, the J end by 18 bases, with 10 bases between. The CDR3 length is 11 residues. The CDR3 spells CASSLFQGPHF. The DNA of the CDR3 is TGTGCCAGCAGTTTATTCCAGGGGCCCCACTTT.

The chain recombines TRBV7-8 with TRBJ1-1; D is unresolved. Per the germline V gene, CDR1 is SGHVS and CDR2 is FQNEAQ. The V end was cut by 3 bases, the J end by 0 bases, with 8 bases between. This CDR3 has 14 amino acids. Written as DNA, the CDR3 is TGTGCCAGCAGCTTTGCGGGATTGAACACTGAAGCTTTCTTT. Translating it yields CASSFAGLNTEAFF.

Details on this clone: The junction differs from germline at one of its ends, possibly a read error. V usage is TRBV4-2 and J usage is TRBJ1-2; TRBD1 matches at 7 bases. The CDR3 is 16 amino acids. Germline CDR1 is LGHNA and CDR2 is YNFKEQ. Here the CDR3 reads CASSKERGDSGTGYTF. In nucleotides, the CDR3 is TGTGCCAGCAGCAAAGAGAGGGGGGACAGTGGAACTGGCTACACCTTC.

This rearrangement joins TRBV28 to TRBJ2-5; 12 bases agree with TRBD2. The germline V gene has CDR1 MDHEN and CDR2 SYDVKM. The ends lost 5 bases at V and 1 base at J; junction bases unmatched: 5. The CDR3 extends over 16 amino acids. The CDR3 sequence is CASSVPGLAGQETQYF. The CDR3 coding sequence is TGTGCCAGCAGTGTACCGGGACTAGCGGGCCAAGAGACCCAGTACTTC.

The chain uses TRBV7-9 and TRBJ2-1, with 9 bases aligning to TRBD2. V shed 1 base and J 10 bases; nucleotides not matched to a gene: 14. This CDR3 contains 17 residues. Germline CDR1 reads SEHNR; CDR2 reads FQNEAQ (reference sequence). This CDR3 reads CASSLVKSGSGSSEQFF. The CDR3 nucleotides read TGTGCCAGCAGCTTAGTTAAGTCGGGTAGCGGGAGCTCAGAGCAGTTCTTC.

CDR3 region: CASSDRGREQYF. The DNA for the CDR3 is TGTGCCAGCAGTGACAGGGGGCGGGAGCAGTACTTC. The V gene is TRBV6-1, the J gene TRBJ2-7; 8 nucleotides match TRBD1. V shed 3 bases, J shed 7 bases, and the junction held 2 bases outside the gene matches. Germline CDR1 MNHNS, CDR2 SASEGT. The CDR3 is 12 amino acids.

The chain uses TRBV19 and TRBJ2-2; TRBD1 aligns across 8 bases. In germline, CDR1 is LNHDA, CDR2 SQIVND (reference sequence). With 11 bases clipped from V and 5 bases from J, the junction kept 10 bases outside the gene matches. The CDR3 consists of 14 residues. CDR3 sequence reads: CAAGNRGSTGELFF. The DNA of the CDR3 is TGTGCCGCGGGAAACAGGGGGTCAACCGGGGAGCTGTTTTTT.

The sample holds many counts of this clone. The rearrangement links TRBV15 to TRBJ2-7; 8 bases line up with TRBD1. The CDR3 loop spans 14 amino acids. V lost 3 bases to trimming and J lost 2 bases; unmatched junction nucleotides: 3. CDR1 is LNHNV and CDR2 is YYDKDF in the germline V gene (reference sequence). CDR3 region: CATSSGQGPYEQYF. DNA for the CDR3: TGTGCCACCAGCAGCGGACAGGGTCCCTACGAGCAGTACTTC.

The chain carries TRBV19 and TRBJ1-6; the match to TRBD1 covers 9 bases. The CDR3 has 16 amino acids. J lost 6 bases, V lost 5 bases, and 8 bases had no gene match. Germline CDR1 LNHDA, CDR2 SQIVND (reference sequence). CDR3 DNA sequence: TGTGCCAGTAGTGGGACAGGGAGCTTCGGTAATTCACCCCTCCACTTT. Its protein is CASSGTGSFGNSPLHF.

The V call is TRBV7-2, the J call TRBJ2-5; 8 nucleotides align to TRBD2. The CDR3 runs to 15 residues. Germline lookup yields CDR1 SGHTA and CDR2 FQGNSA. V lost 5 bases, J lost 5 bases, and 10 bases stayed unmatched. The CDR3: CASSREGLVLETQYF. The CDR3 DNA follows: TGTGCCAGCAGCAGAGAGGGACTAGTTCTTGAGACCCAGTACTTC.

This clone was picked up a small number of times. The CDR3 nucleotides are TGTGCCAGCAGCCGCGGGCCGGGACAGGGCACCTACGAGCAGTACTTC. Translation gives CASSRGPGQGTYEQYF. The V call is TRBV6-2 or TRBV6-3, the J call TRBJ2-7, with 9 bases aligning to TRBD1. V dropped 6 bases and J dropped 2; count of bases not matched to a gene: 11. The CDR3 consists of 16 residues. CDR1 and CDR2 from the germline V gene are MNHEY and SVGEGT.

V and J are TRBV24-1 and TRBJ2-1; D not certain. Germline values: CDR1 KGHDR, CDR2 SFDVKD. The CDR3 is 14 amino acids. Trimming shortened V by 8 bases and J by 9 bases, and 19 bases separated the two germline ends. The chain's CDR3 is CATTEDGSRGEQFF. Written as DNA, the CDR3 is TGTGCCACCACCGAAGACGGGTCGAGAGGTGAGCAGTTCTTC.

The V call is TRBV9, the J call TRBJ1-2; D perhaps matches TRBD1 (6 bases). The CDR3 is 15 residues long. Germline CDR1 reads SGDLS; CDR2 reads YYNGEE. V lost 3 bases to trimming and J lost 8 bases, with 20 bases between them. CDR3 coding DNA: TGTGCCAGCAGCGCGAGACTTACAGGGCCCGAGGGCTACACCTTC. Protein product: CASSARLTGPEGYTF.